One and the same sample provided the 28 T cell receptor beta chains below, sequenced in a study of blood T cell repertoires in COVID-19. The method was immunoSEQ multiplex PCR; TCRdb's version includes in-frame clones alone and lacks a portion of them. The top ten hold around 9.3% of the sample, which has hundreds of thousands of clones, roughly 80% seen once. Source material: peripheral blood. These receptors were obtained from a woman over 75 with acute or convalescent COVID-19.

The rearrangement uses TRBV20-1 and TRBJ2-3, with 7 nucleotides matching TRBD2. Trimming cost V 4 bases and J 4 bases; bases outside gene matches: 11. Germline V gives CDR1 DFQATT, CDR2 SNEGSKA (reference sequence). The CDR3 loop spans 15 amino acids. CDR3 region: CSATDASGFSDTQYF. The CDR3 region has the DNA TGCAGTGCTACTGATGCTAGCGGTTTTTCAGATACGCAGTATTTT.

This chain uses TRBV10-2 with TRBJ2-1; 10 nucleotides align to TRBD1. The trim removed 10 bases at V and 2 bases at J, leaving 5 bases unmatched. The CDR3 covers 14 residues. The germline V gene has CDR1 WSHSY and CDR2 SAAADI. CDR3 bases: TGCGCCACCACCGGGACAGGGGCCTACAATGAGCAGTTCTTC. This encodes CATTGTGAYNEQFF.

The chain uses TRBV19 and TRBJ1-6, with D hard to call. From germline, CDR1 is LNHDA and CDR2 SQIVND (reference sequence). CDR3 length equals 12 residues. Trimming took off 1 base at V and 8 bases at J, with 3 bases between the two ends. The CDR3 loop reads CASSIGDSPLHF. The CDR3 DNA reads TGTGCCAGTAGTATAGGAGATTCACCCCTCCACTTT.

The chain carries TRBV12-3 or TRBV12-4 and TRBJ2-7; TRBD2 might be the D (6 bases). Trimming stripped 5 bases from V and 6 bases from J, with 11 bases between. The CDR3 length is 12 residues. The DNA for the CDR3 is TGTGCCAGCAGTCCTCGGGGGAGCGAGCAGTACTTC. Protein: CASSPRGSEQYF.

The rearrangement links TRBV6-5 to TRBJ2-2; TRBD2 agrees at 8 bases. This CDR3 spans 15 amino acids. Per the germline V gene, CDR1 is MNHEY and CDR2 is SVGAGI. V shed 4 bases and J 4 bases; nucleotides not matched to a gene: 5. The CDR3 here is CASSLAGSLTGELFF. CDR3 DNA sequence: TGTGCCAGCAGTTTAGCGGGATCTCTCACCGGGGAGCTGTTTTTT.

The J gene is TRBJ1-3, the V gene TRBV9; 7 bases are a match to TRBD1. CDR1 and CDR2 from the germline V gene are SGDLS and YYNGEE. CDR3 length: 14 residues. V lost 4 bases and J lost 2; bases outside the gene matches: 3. In DNA, the CDR3 is TGTGCCAGCAGCCCTGGGACAGCTGGAAACACCATATATTTT. Its protein is CASSPGTAGNTIYF.

This rearrangement joins TRBV6-5 to TRBJ2-1; 8 nucleotides line up with TRBD2. This CDR3 spans 15 amino acids. Germline loops: CDR1 MNHEY, CDR2 SVGAGI. Trimming took 8 bases from V and 3 from J; bases not matched to a gene: 9. CDR3 sequence (DNA): TGTGCCAGCGATCCCCTAGCGGGCAACTACAATGAGCAGTTCTTC. This encodes CASDPLAGNYNEQFF.

This clone has only one observation. This chain joins TRBV11-2 and TRBJ1-2; 7 positions agree with TRBD1. Germline V lookup: CDR1 SGHAT, CDR2 FQNNGV. V dropped 1 base and J dropped 4; count of bases not matched to a gene: 9. The CDR3 runs 16 residues. CDR3 residues: CASSLVPAGGSYGYTF. CDR3 DNA sequence: TGTGCCAGCAGCTTAGTACCGGCAGGGGGGAGCTATGGCTACACCTTC. The full variable domain, its missing parts supplied by reference TRBV11-2 and TRBJ1-2, is EAGVAQSPRYKIIEKRQSVAFWCNPISGHATLYWYQQILGQGPKLLIQFQNNGVVDDSQLPKDRFSAERLKGVDSTLKIQPAKLEDSAVYLCASSLVPAGGSYGYTFGSGTRLTVV.

V gene TRBV10-3 combines with J gene TRBJ1-5; possible D gene TRBD1, 6 bases. Trimming pared 6 bases from V and 4 bases from J, leaving 10 bases between. The CDR3 loop spans 13 amino acids. CDR1 ENHRY and CDR2 SYGVKD come from the germline V gene. CDR3 sequence (DNA): TGTGCCATCAGCGGGGACAAGAATCAGCCCCAGCATTTT. Protein product: CAISGDKNQPQHF.

V and J are TRBV9 and TRBJ2-1; TRBD1 is a possible D gene (7 bases). V lost 4 bases and J lost 12, with 26 bases in between. From germline, CDR1 is SGDLS and CDR2 YYNGEE. The CDR3 is 16 residues long. In DNA, the CDR3 is TGTGCCAGCAGCTCAAGCTGGGGCAGGGGGAGAGCGGGGCAGTTCTTC. It yields the protein CASSSSWGRGRAGQFF.

The rearrangement joins TRBV3-1 (or the pseudogene TRBV3-2) to TRBJ1-4, with 12 bases matching TRBD1. CDR1 is LGHDT, CDR2 YNNKEL, per germline (reference sequence). The V segment lost 3 bases and the J segment 4 bases; nucleotides outside the gene matches: 6. The CDR3 spans 17 residues. CDR3 nucleotides: TGTGCCAGCAGCCAGGTGGGGACAGGGGGCTTTAATGAAAAACTGTTTTTT. It yields the protein CASSQVGTGGFNEKLFF.

The chain is built from TRBV4-3 and TRBJ1-1, with 9 bases fitting TRBD1. V was pared by 5 bases and J by 0 bases, with 4 bases of the junction left unmatched. The V gene's germline CDR1 is LGHNA and CDR2 YSLEER. The length of the CDR3 is 15 residues. The chain's CDR3 is CASSIDRGLNTEAFF. CDR3 bases: TGCGCCAGCAGCATAGACAGGGGGTTGAACACTGAAGCTTTCTTT.

The chain links TRBV23-1 to TRBJ1-1, with D hard to call. TRBV23-1 is sorted into the ORF group, with uncertain function. Between the trimmed V and J ends, which lost 6 bases and 5 bases, there was a span of 7 bases. This CDR3 comprises 11 residues. CDR3 amino acids: CASRRLTEAFF. CDR3 DNA: TGCGCCAGCAGGCGGTTAACTGAAGCTTTCTTT.

The chain has TRBV19 and TRBJ1-4; TRBD1 agrees at 9 bases. Germline V gene lookup returns CDR1 LNHDA and CDR2 SQIVND (reference sequence). The CDR3 has 16 amino acids. V dropped 4 bases and J dropped 10; count of bases not matched to a gene: 13. The CDR3 DNA is TGTGCCAGTAGTACTAGGACAGGGGAGGGCCCTGGAAAACTGTTTTTT. This sequence encodes CASSTRTGEGPGKLFF. The whole variable domain, remainder taken from reference TRBV19 and TRBJ1-4, is DGGITQSPKYLFRKEGQNVTLSCEQNLNHDAMYWYRQDPGQGLRLIYYSQIVNDFQKGDIAEGYSVSREKKESFPLTVTSAQKNPTAFYLCASSTRTGEGPGKLFFGSGTQLSVL.

The chain is built from TRBV18 and TRBJ2-1, with 11 bases identical to TRBD1. Trimming cost V 8 bases and J 5 bases; bases outside gene matches: 5. Germline V gene data show CDR1 as KGHSH and CDR2 as LQKENI. CDR3 size: 14 residues. CDR3 protein: CASRGQGGDNEQFF. Written as DNA, the CDR3 is TGTGCCAGCAGGGGACAGGGGGGGGACAATGAGCAGTTCTTC.

The genes are TRBV5-1 and TRBJ2-7; 11 nucleotides agree with TRBD2. Germline V gene sequence: CDR1 SGHRS, CDR2 YFSETQ. V lost 4 bases and J lost 2; bases outside the gene matches: 8. There are 16 residues in the CDR3. Here the CDR3 DNA reads TGCGCCAGCAGCATGGCGACTAGCGGGAAAGCCTACGAGCAGTACTTC. Translating it yields CASSMATSGKAYEQYF.

This clone was found a few times. The V call is TRBV6-6, the J call TRBJ2-7; a possible D gene is TRBD2 (5 bases). The CDR3 totals 14 residues. The V gene lost 5 bases and the J gene lost 5 bases, with 16 bases spanning the gap. Germline CDR1 reads MNHNY; CDR2 reads SVGAGI (reference sequence). CDR3 bases: TGTGCCAGCAGTCAACCGGAATGGCGGGACGAGCAGTACTTC. Its protein product is CASSQPEWRDEQYF.

The V call is TRBV27, the J call TRBJ2-7; TRBD2 matches 11 bases. Germline assignment: CDR1 MNHEY and CDR2 SMNVEV (reference sequence). The CDR3 covers 15 residues. J gave up 6 bases and V 2 bases, and 6 bases lay outside the gene matches. CDR3 in amino acids: CASSLTSGSLGEQYF. The DNA of the CDR3 is TGTGCCAGCAGTTTAACTAGCGGGAGCCTTGGCGAGCAGTACTTC.

The V call is TRBV12-5, the J call TRBJ2-2; 9 bases agree with TRBD1. This CDR3 contains 18 residues. Germline CDR1 and CDR2: LGHNT and FRNRAP. V lost 1 base to trimming and J lost 3 bases; unmatched junction nucleotides: 9. Written as DNA, the CDR3 is TGTGCTAGTGGTTTGGGATGGACTAGGACAGGGGACACCGGGGAGCTGTTTTTT. Encoded protein: CASGLGWTRTGDTGELFF.

This clone occurred once. This chain joins TRBV9 and TRBJ2-2; 8 positions agree with TRBD2. The length of the CDR3 is 15 residues. The trim removed 0 bases at V and 5 bases at J, leaving 3 bases unmatched. Germline V gene sequence: CDR1 SGDLS, CDR2 YYNGEE. The CDR3 coding sequence is TGTGCCAGCAGCGTAGCGGGAGGGATAACCGGGGAGCTGTTTTTT. Its protein product is CASSVAGGITGELFF.

This rearrangement joins TRBV5-1 to TRBJ2-1, with D perhaps matching TRBD1 (6 bases). Trimming cost V 4 bases and J 1 base, with 9 bases left between them. CDR1 is SGHRS and CDR2 is YFSETQ in the germline V gene. This CDR3 has 14 amino acids. CDR3: CASSPGTSYNEQFF. The CDR3 region has the DNA TGCGCCAGCAGCCCCGGGACATCCTACAATGAGCAGTTCTTC.

The gene calls are TRBV9 and TRBJ1-1; perhaps TRBD1 as D (6 bases). The germline CDR1 and CDR2 sequences are SGDLS and YYNGEE. V was cut by 3 bases and J by 3 bases, with 15 bases left in between. The length of the CDR3 is 15 residues. The CDR3 loop is CASSGSGDQDTEAFF. The CDR3 DNA reads TGTGCCAGCAGCGGCTCAGGGGATCAGGACACTGAAGCTTTCTTT.

The V gene is TRBV18, the J gene TRBJ2-2; no reliable D call. This CDR3 has 14 residues. With 3 bases removed from V and 5 bases from J, the gap between germline ends came to 10 bases. Germline-derived CDR1 and CDR2 are KGHSH and LQKENI. CDR3: CASSPWQFTGELFF. The CDR3 DNA follows: TGTGCCAGCTCACCTTGGCAGTTTACCGGGGAGCTGTTTTTT.

V gene TRBV7-2 combines with J gene TRBJ1-1, with a tentative D call TRBD1 (5 bases). This CDR3 has 13 residues. Trimming removed 10 bases at V and 2 bases at J, with 14 bases between. The germline CDR1 and CDR2 sequences are SGHTA and FQGNSA. The CDR3 DNA reads as TGTGCCACTTCGGCCGGGGGAAACACTGAAGCTTTCTTT. Amino acid sequence: CATSAGGNTEAFF.

This chain joins TRBV27 and TRBJ2-7; 9 nucleotides align to TRBD2. This CDR3 region has 14 residues. V shed 5 bases and J 12 bases; nucleotides not matched to a gene: 14. CDR1 and CDR2 from the germline V gene are MNHEY and SMNVEV (reference sequence). CDR3: CASSPIAGAVPTYF. CDR3 bases: TGTGCCAGCAGTCCAATAGCGGGAGCCGTTCCTACGTACTTC.

The rearrangement uses TRBV19 and TRBJ2-3; no clear D gene. The CDR3 totals 15 residues. Germline V gives CDR1 LNHDA, CDR2 SQIVND (reference sequence). Trimming removed 6 bases from V and 0 bases from J, with 13 bases in between. CDR3 region: CASRNAGPSTDTQYF. The DNA for the CDR3 is TGTGCCAGTAGAAATGCAGGTCCGAGCACAGATACGCAGTATTTT.

This rearrangement joins TRBV21-1 to TRBJ2-5; the table's D call TRBD2 went unverified against the DNA. TRBV21-1 has pseudogene status. The CDR3 is 17 amino acids. Written as DNA, the CDR3 is TGTGCCAGCAGCAAGGGCTGGGTCGGGACTAGCCCAGAGACCCAGTACTTC. As protein: CASSKGWVGTSPETQYF.

The CDR3, as DNA: TGCGCCAGCAGCTCAACTTACGGGACAGTGGACACAGATACGCAGTATTTT. It codes for CASSSTYGTVDTDTQYF. The chain recombines TRBV5-1 with TRBJ2-3; the match to TRBD1 covers 7 bases. The CDR3 is 17 residues long. The V segment lost 3 bases and the J segment 2 bases; nucleotides outside the gene matches: 12. The germline V gene encodes CDR1 SGHRS and CDR2 YFSETQ.